The 10 T cell receptor beta chains below come from one sample, sequenced in a study of early T cells in non-severe SARS-CoV-2 infection. TCRdb used MiXCR to reprocess the 5' RACE reads, holding one entry per CDR3 protein. The data show 25,000 to 30,000 distinct CDR3 sequences, approximately 5.1% seen once. Source material: whole blood. The receptor source for this set is an adult who was a healthcare worker with PCR-confirmed SARS-CoV-2 infection or an uninfected control (not recorded which).

This clonotype has at least ten counts. The chain's CDR3 is CASSFWLAAYEQYF. The CDR3 DNA reads TGTGCCAGCAGCTTTTGGCTAGCGGCCTACGAGCAGTACTTC. This chain joins TRBV5-6 and TRBJ2-7; 7 bases match TRBD2. The CDR3 totals 14 residues. The germline gives CDR1 SGHDT, CDR2 YYEEEE. V shed 2 bases, J shed 2 bases, and the junction held 4 bases outside the gene matches.

This clonotype was observed at least ten times. The V call is TRBV7-2, the J call TRBJ2-7; D gene unclear. The CDR3 extends over 12 amino acids. The V end was cut by 1 base, the J end by 3 bases, with 4 bases between. The germline CDR1 and CDR2 sequences are SGHTA and FQGNSA. This chain's CDR3 is CASSLVDYEQYF. CDR3 nucleotides: TGTGCCAGCAGCTTAGTGGACTACGAGCAGTACTTC.

In DNA, the CDR3 is TGCAGTGCCCAACGGCAGGGTGGGAGTTATGGCTACACCTTC. This translates into CSAQRQGGSYGYTF. The J gene is TRBJ1-2, the V gene TRBV20-1, with D possibly matching TRBD1 (5 bases). CDR1 DFQATT and CDR2 SNEGSKA come from the germline V gene (reference sequence). This CDR3 comprises 14 residues. V was trimmed by 6 bases and J by 5 bases, leaving 19 bases between them.

This clonotype showed up many times. The genes are TRBV4-2 and TRBJ1-3; D gene unclear. The CDR3 totals 15 residues. V lost 2 bases and J lost 3, with 11 bases in between. The V gene's germline CDR1 is LGHNA and CDR2 YNFKEQ. This CDR3 is CASSQRHIFGNTIYF. The CDR3 DNA sequence: TGTGCCAGCAGCCAACGACACATTTTTGGAAACACCATATATTTT.

There are a few counts of this clonotype. This chain links TRBV18 with TRBJ2-3; no reliable D call. This CDR3 has 13 residues. CDR1 is KGHSH and CDR2 is LQKENI in the germline V gene. The V and J ends lost 7 bases and 0 bases respectively, with 8 bases between them. The CDR3 sequence: CASLPSSTDTQYF. The CDR3 nucleotides are TGTGCCAGCTTGCCTTCTAGCACAGATACGCAGTATTTT.

The chain carries TRBV7-2 and TRBJ2-7; D may match TRBD1 or TRBD2 (7 bases each). Trimming shortened V by 4 bases and J by 3 bases, and 16 bases separated the two germline ends. The CDR3 consists of 15 residues. The germline CDR1 and CDR2 sequences are SGHTA and FQGNSA. In nucleotides, the CDR3 is TGTGCCAGCAGCTCAGGGGGAGCGGGGTTCTACGAGCAGTACTTC. It codes for CASSSGGAGFYEQYF.

This rearrangement joins TRBV7-9 to TRBJ2-1, with 9 bases lining up with TRBD2. Germline V gene sequence: CDR1 SEHNR, CDR2 FQNEAQ (reference sequence). With 5 bases clipped from V and 3 bases from J, the junction kept 8 bases outside the gene matches. CDR3 size: 16 residues. CDR3 in amino acids: CASSLSGGRVYNEQFF. CDR3 DNA: TGTGCCAGCAGCCTCTCTGGCGGGAGGGTCTACAATGAGCAGTTCTTC.

This clonotype was recorded at least ten times. The chain carries TRBV20-1 and TRBJ2-5; 8 bases fit TRBD1. Looked up from germline, CDR1 is DFQATT and CDR2 is SNEGSKA (reference sequence). The CDR3 sequence is 15 residues long. The V gene end was trimmed by 6 bases and the J gene end by 4 bases; junction bases not matched to a gene: 13. The CDR3 coding sequence is TGCAGTGCCGACCGAATCAGGGGGCAGGGAGAGACCCAGTACTTC. Amino acid sequence: CSADRIRGQGETQYF.

This clonotype was detected many times. The chain employs TRBV7-3 and TRBJ1-2, with TRBD1 matching 7 bases. The germline V gene has CDR1 SGHTA and CDR2 FQGTGA. V shed 0 bases and J 1 base; nucleotides not matched to a gene: 5. This CDR3 region has 16 residues. Written as DNA, the CDR3 is TGTGCCAGCAGCTTAACTCCCGGACAGGATAACTATGGCTACACCTTC. Translation: CASSLTPGQDNYGYTF.

The chain employs TRBV28 and TRBJ2-7; D gene ambiguous. V was shortened by 3 bases and J by 0 bases, with 9 bases between the two germline ends. Germline CDR1 MDHEN, CDR2 SYDVKM. This CDR3 comprises 14 residues. The CDR3 protein is CASSFHHRSYEQYF. CDR3 bases: TGTGCCAGCAGTTTTCATCACCGCTCCTACGAGCAGTACTTC.